These 26 T cell receptor beta chains came from one sample sequenced in a study of blood T cell repertoires in COVID-19. TCRdb keeps only in-frame clones here, not all; method: immunoSEQ multiplex PCR. The table lists about 97,000 clones, 75% to 95% of them singletons. Sequenced material: peripheral blood. Every receptor here comes from a man in his 60s with acute or convalescent COVID-19.

V and J are TRBV16 and TRBJ1-4; D is undetermined. Trimming took 0 bases from V and 7 from J, leaving 12 bases between them. The CDR3 spans 15 residues. Per the germline V gene, CDR1 is KGHSY and CDR2 is FQNENV. CDR3 sequence: CASSQSNGEIEKLFF. CDR3 DNA sequence: TGTGCCAGCAGCCAATCGAACGGTGAGATTGAAAAACTGTTTTTT.

The chain employs TRBV7-9 and TRBJ1-1; 7 bases align to TRBD1. The V gene end was trimmed by 3 bases and the J gene end by 7 bases; junction bases not matched to a gene: 8. CDR3 length: 14 amino acids. The germline CDR1 and CDR2 sequences are SEHNR and FQNEAQ (reference sequence). The CDR3: CASSLVGTEHEAFF. In DNA, the CDR3 is TGTGCCAGCAGCTTGGTTGGGACAGAGCATGAAGCTTTCTTT.

The rearrangement joins TRBV18 to TRBJ2-2, with a tentative D call TRBD1 (5 bases). Per the germline V gene, CDR1 is KGHSH and CDR2 is LQKENI. V gave up 8 bases and J gave up 1 base, with 17 bases separating them. CDR3 size: 16 residues. The CDR3 is CASRAQQGKNTGELFF. The CDR3 bases are TGTGCCAGCCGTGCCCAGCAGGGAAAGAACACCGGGGAGCTGTTTTTT.

The chain has TRBV7-2 and TRBJ1-2; unclear D gene. With 5 bases removed from V and 0 bases from J, the gap between germline ends came to 13 bases. The CDR3 contains 15 residues. Per the germline V gene, CDR1 is SGHTA and CDR2 is FQGNSA. CDR3 sequence (DNA): TGTGCCAGCAGCAGAAAGGCAGGTTCTAACTATGGCTACACCTTC. Protein sequence: CASSRKAGSNYGYTF.

The V gene is TRBV19, the J gene TRBJ1-1; possible D gene TRBD1, 5 bases. CDR3 length: 18 residues. Germline V CDR1 and CDR2: LNHDA, SQIVND (reference sequence). V dropped 4 bases and J dropped 3 bases, with 24 bases sitting between them. CDR3 amino acids: CASSTRTQARTHHTEAFF. In DNA form, the CDR3 reads TGTGCCAGTAGTACCCGGACCCAGGCCCGGACACACCACACTGAAGCTTTCTTT.

The chain is built from TRBV27 and TRBJ1-2; 9 bases match TRBD1. The V segment lost 8 bases and the J segment 4 bases; nucleotides outside the gene matches: 2. This CDR3 contains 12 residues. Germline assignment: CDR1 MNHEY and CDR2 SMNVEV (reference sequence). The CDR3 region is CASSTGGYGYTF. The CDR3 nucleotides read TGTGCCAGCTCGACAGGGGGCTATGGCTACACCTTC.

V is TRBV3-1 (or the pseudogene TRBV3-2) and J is TRBJ1-2; 9 bases align to TRBD1. Germline V gene lookup returns CDR1 LGHDT and CDR2 YNNKEL (reference sequence). Germline trimming cut 1 base from V and 2 bases from J; bases unmatched to any gene: 5. The CDR3 length is 16 residues. The CDR3 bases are TGTGCCAGCAGCCAAGTTGGGACAGGGAAGAACTATGGCTACACCTTC. This translates into CASSQVGTGKNYGYTF.

The genes are TRBV7-9 and TRBJ1-1, with TRBD1 matching over 8 bases. The V and J ends lost 5 bases and 1 base, in that order; junction bases with no gene match: 12. The CDR3 covers 17 residues. Germline V gives CDR1 SEHNR, CDR2 FQNEAQ (reference sequence). In nucleotides, the CDR3 is TGTGCCAGCAGCCCGCTACTCCTGACAGGGGCGAACACTGAAGCTTTCTTT. Protein sequence: CASSPLLLTGANTEAFF.

The chain carries TRBV9 and TRBJ2-4, with 9 bases that match TRBD1. Germline V gene data show CDR1 as SGDLS and CDR2 as YYNGEE. V lost 4 bases and J lost 8; bases outside the gene matches: 10. The CDR3 is 15 residues long. CDR3 in amino acids: CASSPEGTGNDIQYF. The CDR3 nucleotides are TGTGCCAGCAGCCCCGAGGGGACAGGGAATGACATTCAGTACTTC.

This clone was observed a few times. The chain joins TRBV24-1 to TRBJ2-2; TRBD2 aligns across 7 bases. The CDR3 has 13 residues. The germline V gene has CDR1 KGHDR and CDR2 SFDVKD. V shed 9 bases and J 7 bases; nucleotides not matched to a gene: 7. The CDR3 coding sequence is TGTGCCACCCAGCGGGGAGACAGCGGGGAGCTGTTTTTT. It yields the protein CATQRGDSGELFF.

J is TRBJ1-4 and V is TRBV15; 9 nucleotides match TRBD1. Looked up from germline, CDR1 is LNHNV and CDR2 is YYDKDF (reference sequence). The junction had 6 bases not matched to a gene; V was cut back by 0 bases and J by 7 bases. The CDR3 length is 16 residues. The CDR3 loop is CATSRDRDRGSEKLFF. The CDR3 region has the DNA TGTGCCACCAGCAGAGACCGCGACAGGGGGAGTGAAAAACTGTTTTTT.

The rearrangement uses TRBV3-1 (or the pseudogene TRBV3-2) and TRBJ1-1; 9 nucleotides match TRBD1. Germline trimming cut 2 bases from V and 3 bases from J; bases unmatched to any gene: 7. The V gene's germline CDR1 is LGHDT and CDR2 YNNKEL (reference sequence). The CDR3 has 16 residues. The CDR3 sequence is CASSQPRTGVDTEAFF. DNA of the CDR3: TGTGCCAGCAGCCAACCCCGGACAGGGGTTGACACTGAAGCTTTCTTT.

V gene TRBV6-1 combines with J gene TRBJ2-7; D perhaps matches TRBD2 (5 bases). Germline V gene lookup returns CDR1 MNHNS and CDR2 SASEGT. The CDR3 runs to 10 residues. The DNA of the CDR3 is TGTGCCAGCAGTGAATCGAGGGTGTTCGTC. Translation: CASSESRVFV.

J is TRBJ1-5 and V is TRBV25-1; 8 nucleotides align to TRBD1. This CDR3 region has 14 residues. Unmatched junction bases numbered 3, after V lost 3 bases and J lost 5 bases. Germline lookup yields CDR1 MGHDK and CDR2 SYGVNS. The CDR3 nucleotides are TGTGCCAGCAGTGACGGGACAGGCCATCAGCCCCAGCATTTT. Translating gives CASSDGTGHQPQHF.

The chain combines TRBV6-5 with TRBJ2-5; 10 bases align to TRBD1. The CDR3 loop spans 15 amino acids. J was trimmed by 5 bases and V by 5 bases; bases with no gene match: 8. Germline values: CDR1 MNHEY, CDR2 SVGAGI. The CDR3 nucleotides are TGTGCCAGCAGTCGGTCGACAGGGGGCTTGGAGACCCAGTACTTC. Its translation: CASSRSTGGLETQYF.

This clone was counted between two and nine times. V is TRBV5-1 and J is TRBJ1-1; TRBD1 is a possible D gene (6 bases). Trimming removed 7 bases at V and 6 bases at J, with 19 bases between. Germline-derived CDR1 and CDR2 are SGHRS and YFSETQ. CDR3 length: 14 residues. The CDR3 region is CASSPGVMGAEAFF. CDR3 nucleotides: TGCGCCAGCTCGCCAGGGGTAATGGGCGCTGAAGCTTTCTTT.

The V gene is TRBV6-5, the J gene TRBJ1-2; possible D gene TRBD1, 5 bases. Germline loops: CDR1 MNHEY, CDR2 SVGAGI. Trimming pared 5 bases from V and 7 bases from J, leaving 8 bases between. This CDR3 contains 11 residues. The CDR3 DNA sequence: TGTGCCAGCAGTAGGCAGGGTGGCTACACCTTC. Its protein is CASSRQGGYTF.

This chain joins TRBV7-9 and TRBJ1-4; 7 bases match TRBD1. Germline V gives CDR1 SEHNR, CDR2 FQNEAQ (reference sequence). The CDR3 sequence is 14 residues long. The V gene end was trimmed by 1 base and the J gene end by 6 bases; junction bases not matched to a gene: 2. The CDR3 bases are TGTGCCAGCAGCTTAGGGACAGGTGATGAAAAACTGTTTTTT. It yields the protein CASSLGTGDEKLFF.

The chain recombines TRBV19 with TRBJ2-7, with 8 positions matching TRBD1. This CDR3 region has 13 residues. V shed 6 bases, J shed 6 bases, and the junction held 7 bases outside the gene matches. Germline V gives CDR1 LNHDA, CDR2 SQIVND (reference sequence). The CDR3 nucleotides are TGTGCCAGTAGCATAAGGACAGGGACCGAGCAGTACGTC. Translating it yields CASSIRTGTEQYV.

The chain joins TRBV7-8 to TRBJ1-5, with D maybe TRBD1 (5 bases). Germline V gene data show CDR1 as SGHVS and CDR2 as FQNEAQ. The CDR3 loop spans 16 amino acids. The ends were cut back, 1 base at V and 1 base at J, with 11 bases in the middle. In DNA form, the CDR3 reads TGTGCCAGCAGCTTAGAAGGGGCGGGAAGCAATCAGCCCCAGCATTTT. It codes for CASSLEGAGSNQPQHF.

CDR3 residues: CASSFRPAGPTGELFF. The CDR3 DNA is TGTGCCAGCAGCTTCCGTCCAGCGGGGCCCACCGGGGAGCTGTTTTTT. J is TRBJ2-2 and V is TRBV5-6; 7 nucleotides agree with TRBD2. The V gene end was trimmed by 2 bases and the J gene end by 4 bases; junction bases not matched to a gene: 8. Germline V lookup: CDR1 SGHDT, CDR2 YYEEEE. This CDR3 comprises 16 residues. The entire variable domain, with the rest obtained from reference TRBV5-6 and TRBJ2-2, is as follows: DAGVTQSPTHLIKTRGQQVTLRCSPKSGHDTVSWYQQALGQGPQFIFQYYEEEERQRGNFPDRFSGHQFPNYSSELNVNALLLGDSALYLCASSFRPAGPTGELFFGEGSRLTVL.

The rearrangement uses TRBV18 and TRBJ1-1; no clear D gene. V lost 1 base, J lost 6 bases, and 9 bases lay in between. CDR1 is KGHSH, CDR2 LQKENI, per germline. This CDR3 spans 13 amino acids. The chain's CDR3 is CASSPRTESEAFF. DNA for the CDR3: TGTGCCAGCTCACCACGGACTGAGTCTGAAGCTTTCTTT.

The V and J genes are TRBV4-2 and TRBJ1-5, with D possibly TRBD1 on 5 matching bases. This CDR3 has 14 amino acids. The ends were cut back, 0 bases at V and 5 bases at J, with 8 bases in the middle. Germline CDR1 is LGHNA and CDR2 is YNFKEQ. The DNA for the CDR3 is TGTGCCAGCAGCCAAGAGACAGCCCATCAGCCCCAGCATTTT. Its protein product is CASSQETAHQPQHF.

This clone occurred once. The genes are TRBV19 and TRBJ1-1, with D perhaps TRBD1 (6 bases). Looked up from germline, CDR1 is LNHDA and CDR2 is SQIVND (reference sequence). The CDR3 runs to 17 residues. The V end lost 1 base, the J end lost 0 bases, and 15 bases lay between the germline ends. CDR3 residues: CASSIVPLGQLNTEAFF. In DNA, the CDR3 is TGTGCCAGTAGTATAGTCCCCCTCGGACAGCTGAACACTGAAGCTTTCTTT.

The chain employs TRBV3-1 (or the pseudogene TRBV3-2) and TRBJ1-5; D unresolved. Per germline, CDR1 LGHDT and CDR2 YNNKEL (reference sequence). This CDR3 is built from 13 residues. Trimming stripped 3 bases from V and 5 bases from J, with 8 bases between. The CDR3 sequence is CASSQGLYQPQHF. Here the CDR3 DNA reads TGTGCCAGCAGCCAGGGCCTTTATCAGCCCCAGCATTTT.

The chain employs TRBV21-1 and TRBJ2-7; the table assigns TRBD1, which was not confirmed against the DNA. TRBV21-1 represents a pseudogene. The CDR3 loop spans 17 amino acids. DNA of the CDR3: TGTGCCAGCAGCAAAAACCCCGGACAGGGGGACACCTACGAGCAGTACTTC. It encodes CASSKNPGQGDTYEQYF.